The clone carrying this T cell receptor (beta chain) was seen a few times. Unique molecular identifiers were in the cDNA, with template-switch universal primer binding. TCRdb recomputed calls from the 5' RACE reads with MiXCR, one row per CDR3 protein. This repertoire shows 450,000 or so distinct CDR3 sequences, roughly a quarter found once; its top ten account for about 2.7%. The source of the sample is a study of identical twins. The same specimen was also included in a second study, on T cells expressing NK-cell markers.

The receptor's source is a woman in her late teens or twenties in good health. Sequenced: CD4+ T cells sorted from blood.

The CDR3 reads CASSRQQGDTQYF. In DNA, the CDR3 is TGTGCCAGCAGTCGACAACAGGGAGATACGCAGTATTTT. V gene TRBV9 combines with J gene TRBJ2-3; D perhaps matches TRBD1 (6 bases). V lost 5 bases and J 5 bases, leaving 12 bases between the germline ends. The CDR3 loop spans 13 amino acids. Per the germline V gene, CDR1 is SGDLS and CDR2 is YYNGEE.